Sequencing of this T cell receptor (beta chain) was carried out in a study of CD8+CD57+ T cells in acquired aplastic anemia. Genomic DNA templated the TCR beta VDJ and CDR3 profiling. TCRdb redid the calling of the reads with MiXCR, one entry per CDR3 protein. The data show around 290,000 distinct CDR3 sequences, approximately 57% seen once. The sequenced patients had an expansion of CD8+CD57+ cells seen by flow cytometry. Diagnosis of severe acquired aplastic anemia applied to all patients. Receipt of therapy had not occurred in any patient by the time of blood sampling. Specimen: sorted CD4+, CD8+, or CD8+CD57+ T cells (not recorded which) from PBMCs. This TCR was sampled from a human donor with aplastic anemia.

CDR3 DNA sequence: TGTGCCAGCAGCGTGGCTAGCGGGGGGGCCGGGGAGCAGTTCTTC. This encodes CASSVASGGAGEQFF. The chain uses TRBV9 and TRBJ2-1; 12 bases fit TRBD2. With 2 bases clipped from V and 10 bases from J, the junction kept 7 bases outside the gene matches. Germline V gene lookup returns CDR1 SGDLS and CDR2 YYNGEE. This CDR3 is 15 amino acids long.